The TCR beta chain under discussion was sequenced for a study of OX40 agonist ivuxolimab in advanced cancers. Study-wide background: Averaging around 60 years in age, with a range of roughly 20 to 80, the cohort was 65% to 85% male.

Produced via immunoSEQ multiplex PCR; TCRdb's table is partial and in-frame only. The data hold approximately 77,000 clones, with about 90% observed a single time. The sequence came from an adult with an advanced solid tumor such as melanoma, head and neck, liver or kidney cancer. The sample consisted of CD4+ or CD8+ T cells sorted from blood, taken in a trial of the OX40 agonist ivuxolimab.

In DNA form, the CDR3 reads TGCGCCAGCAGCTTGGGACAGGGGGCTTTCTACGAGCAGTACTTC. This codes for CASSLGQGAFYEQYF. The chain is built from TRBV5-1 and TRBJ2-7; 10 nucleotides agree with TRBD1. Germline assignment: CDR1 SGHRS and CDR2 YFSETQ. The J segment lost 3 bases and the V segment lost 0 bases, leaving 3 bases of the junction unmatched. The CDR3 length is 15 residues.